Below, 9 T cell receptor beta chains from the same sample are listed, as sequenced in a study of regulatory T cells in long-lasting Graves disease. CDR3-region Arm-PCR and iRepertoire HTBI primers produced the TCR beta libraries. In TCRdb, the multiplex PCR reads were re-called with MiXCR into one record per CDR3 protein. The sample holds 380,000 or so distinct CDR3 sequences, about 16% seen once. Stated time point: newly diagnosed GD, antithyroid drugs for less than 3 months. From PBMCs, RNA was extracted and then used to make the TCR library. This sample also appeared in a second study, on T cells in Graves' hyperthyroidism and ophthalmopathy.

Sequenced material: peripheral blood mononuclear cells (PBMCs), taken at new diagnosis, from a patient treated with antithyroid drugs. Receptors originate from a woman between 18 and 30 years old with Graves disease.

The V and J genes are TRBV5-6 and TRBJ2-4, with D possibly being TRBD1 or TRBD2 (5 bases each). Trimming cost V 4 bases and J 4 bases, with 12 bases left between them. The CDR3 runs to 14 residues. From germline, CDR1 is SGHDT and CDR2 YYEEEE. The CDR3 region has the DNA TGTGCCAGCAGCATACCCGGGACGAAAAACATTCAGTACTTC. Its protein product is CASSIPGTKNIQYF.

Comments on this clonotype: This is likely an artifact of a read error, given a far larger clone one base away. This chain connects TRBV6-2 or TRBV6-3 to TRBJ2-3; D is possibly TRBD1 or TRBD2 (6 bases each). In germline, CDR1 is MNHEY, CDR2 SVGEGT. V lost 6 bases and J lost 0, with 16 bases in between. The CDR3 totals 16 residues. This chain's CDR3 is CASSLMGGPSTDTQYF. CDR3 sequence (DNA): TGTGCCAGCAGCTTGATGGGGGGCCCTAGCACAGATACGCAGTATTTT.

At least ten counts were recorded for this clonotype. This sequence joins TRBV6-5 and TRBJ2-1; 9 bases fit TRBD1. The CDR3 length is 16 residues. Losses at the gene ends were 0 bases for V and 5 bases for J; bases not matched to a gene: 5. Germline values: CDR1 MNHEY, CDR2 SVGAGI. CDR3 region: CASSYSRTGVHNEQFF. DNA for the CDR3: TGTGCCAGCAGTTACTCTCGGACAGGGGTCCACAATGAGCAGTTCTTC.

This clonotype was detected ten times or more. The rearrangement uses TRBV5-1 and TRBJ2-7, with TRBD2 identical over 7 bases. This CDR3 contains 14 residues. The germline V gene encodes CDR1 SGHRS and CDR2 YFSETQ. Trimming at V came to 4 bases and at J to 3 bases, leaving 7 bases not matched to a gene. The CDR3 DNA reads as TGCGCCAGCAGCCCCCTCACTAGCGACTACGAGCAGTACTTC. It yields the protein CASSPLTSDYEQYF.

The sample holds a few counts of this clonotype. The gene calls are TRBV28 and TRBJ1-3, with a weak D call TRBD1 (6 bases). This CDR3 is 17 amino acids long. Trimming left V 1 base short and J 3 bases short, with 16 bases between. CDR1 is MDHEN, CDR2 SYDVKM, per germline. The CDR3 nucleotides read TGTGCCAGCAGTTTATTTGCAGGGGCGAATTTTGGAAACACCATATATTTT. Encoded protein: CASSLFAGANFGNTIYF.

V usage is TRBV12-3 or TRBV12-4 and J usage is TRBJ2-3; no clear D. The CDR3 is 14 amino acids. Trimming stripped 4 bases from V and 0 bases from J, with 8 bases between. In DNA, the CDR3 is TGTGCCAGCAGTTACTCGAGGAGCACAGATACGCAGTATTTT. Protein sequence: CASSYSRSTDTQYF.

The chain employs TRBV2 and TRBJ2-1, with a weak D call TRBD1 (6 bases). From germline, CDR1 is SNHLY and CDR2 FYNNEI. V lost 6 bases and J 6 bases, leaving 15 bases between the germline ends. This CDR3 has 14 amino acids. This chain's CDR3 is CASRDSEIINEQFF. CDR3 in DNA: TGTGCCAGCAGGGACAGCGAGATAATCAATGAGCAGTTCTTC.

The table lists this clonotype with many counts. The chain links TRBV7-3 to TRBJ2-3; D is perhaps TRBD2 (6 bases). The CDR3 runs to 15 residues. V lost 5 bases to trimming and J lost 2 bases, with 14 bases between them. Germline V gene sequence: CDR1 SGHTA, CDR2 FQGTGA. The CDR3 region has the DNA TGTGCCAGCAGCAATGTAGCGGACCACACAGATACGCAGTATTTT. Amino acid sequence: CASSNVADHTDTQYF.

V usage is TRBV6-1 and J usage is TRBJ1-4; D is ambiguous. Between the trimmed V and J ends, which lost 7 bases and 8 bases, there was a span of 20 bases. Germline-derived CDR1 and CDR2 are MNHNS and SASEGT. This CDR3 is built from 15 residues. This CDR3 reads CASKEEGARREKLFF. The DNA of the CDR3 is TGTGCCAGCAAGGAAGAGGGTGCGCGGCGCGAAAAACTGTTTTTT.